The entry that follows covers one TCR beta chain sequence. The data stem from a study of CD8+CD57+ T cells in acquired aplastic anemia. Patients selected for sequencing had displayed CD8+CD57+ cell expansion by flow cytometry. Genomic DNA acted as the template from which TCR beta VDJ combination and CDR3 sequence profiling were carried out. TCRdb re-analysed the reads in MiXCR, keeping a single row per CDR3 protein. In the table there are around 190,000 distinct CDR3 sequences, about 50% of which are singletons. The clonotype was recovered from a human donor with aplastic anemia. The sequenced material came from sorted CD4+, CD8+, or CD8+CD57+ T cells (not recorded which) from PBMCs.

In DNA, the CDR3 is TGTGCCAGCAGCAAAATAAAGGTCGGGGGTTCTCCACGCACAGATACGCAGTATTTT. This sequence encodes CASSKIKVGGSPRTDTQYF. The J gene is TRBJ2-3, the V gene TRBV21-1; the table's D call, TRBD1, was not checked against the DNA. TRBV21-1 is a recognized pseudogene. The CDR3 contains 19 residues.